Below are 25 T cell receptor beta chains sequenced from a single sample in a study of blood T cell repertoires in COVID-19. Sequencing was performed with immunoSEQ multiplex PCR; in TCRdb, only in-frame clones are kept and a portion is missing. The sample carries tens of thousands of clones, 87% recorded once. The sample was peripheral blood. Every receptor here comes from a man in his sixties with acute or convalescent COVID-19.

The chain carries TRBV5-1 and TRBJ2-3, with 11 bases that match TRBD2. The CDR3 sequence is 14 residues long. Looked up from germline, CDR1 is SGHRS and CDR2 is YFSETQ. The V segment lost 4 bases and the J segment 7 bases; nucleotides outside the gene matches: 5. The CDR3: CASSQTSGVNTQYF. In DNA, the CDR3 is TGCGCCAGCAGCCAGACTAGCGGGGTGAATACGCAGTATTTT.

The chain combines TRBV4-3 with TRBJ2-5, with 9 bases that match TRBD2. Germline V CDR1 and CDR2: LGHNA, YSLEER. Unmatched junction bases numbered 12, after V lost 4 bases and J lost 0 bases. The CDR3 has 18 amino acids. The CDR3 loop is CASSLIPTSGGYQETQYF. CDR3 nucleotides: TGCGCCAGCAGCCTAATTCCCACCAGCGGGGGGTACCAAGAGACCCAGTACTTC.

The V and J genes are TRBV4-3 and TRBJ2-5, with TRBD1 matching over 7 bases. Trimming removed 1 base from V and 3 bases from J; junction bases left unmatched: 5. The CDR3 extends over 15 amino acids. From germline, CDR1 is LGHNA and CDR2 YSLEER. CDR3 nucleotide sequence: TGCGCCAGCAGCCAAGGACAGGGTAGGGAAGAGACCCAGTACTTC. Translated, it gives CASSQGQGREETQYF.

The chain combines TRBV4-3 with TRBJ1-1; the D gene is possibly TRBD1 (5 bases). This CDR3 contains 14 residues. Germline CDR1 is LGHNA and CDR2 is YSLEER. V shed 0 bases and J shed 5 bases, with 10 bases lying between them. The CDR3 coding sequence is TGCGCCAGCAGCCAAGATGGGGGGAGGACTGAAGCTTTCTTT. Translating it yields CASSQDGGRTEAFF.

This sequence joins TRBV5-1 and TRBJ2-3; 14 positions agree with TRBD2. CDR3 length: 21 amino acids. V dropped 3 bases and J dropped 2; count of bases not matched to a gene: 17. CDR1 SGHRS and CDR2 YFSETQ come from the germline V gene. This CDR3 reads CASSSRGLAGGLTGHTDTQYF. As DNA, the CDR3 is TGCGCCAGCAGCTCACGAGGACTAGCGGGGGGCCTCACGGGTCACACAGATACGCAGTATTTT.

The chain joins TRBV19 to TRBJ1-1; maybe TRBD1 (6 bases). Trimming took off 7 bases at V and 4 bases at J, with 22 bases between the two ends. The CDR3 extends over 16 amino acids. Germline values: CDR1 LNHDA, CDR2 SQIVND (reference sequence). CDR3 DNA: TGTGCCAGTAAGGAGGGGGGGCTCTCCTTGGGCACTGAAGCTTTCTTT. This sequence encodes CASKEGGLSLGTEAFF.

The chain carries TRBV9 and TRBJ1-3; D unresolved. Trimming cost V 5 bases and J 1 base, with 13 bases left between them. The CDR3 has 15 amino acids. In germline, CDR1 is SGDLS, CDR2 YYNGEE. The CDR3 region has the DNA TGTGCCAGCAGTCGGGGTCATCCATCTGGAAACACCATATATTTT. Protein: CASSRGHPSGNTIYF.

The chain combines TRBV3-1 (or the pseudogene TRBV3-2) with TRBJ2-3; 13 bases align to TRBD2. The CDR3 loop spans 18 amino acids. V shed 3 bases, J shed 1 base, and the junction held 7 bases outside the gene matches. Germline values: CDR1 LGHDT, CDR2 YNNKEL (reference sequence). CDR3 amino acids: CASSQLLAGGPGTDTQYF. CDR3 DNA sequence: TGTGCCAGCAGCCAGTTACTAGCGGGGGGGCCCGGCACAGATACGCAGTATTTT.

The chain is built from TRBV5-1 and TRBJ1-2; D may be TRBD1 (6 bases). The CDR3 consists of 15 residues. The ends were cut back, 0 bases at V and 10 bases at J, with 19 bases in the middle. Looked up from germline, CDR1 is SGHRS and CDR2 is YFSETQ. CDR3 residues: CASSLVVEAGASYTF. The CDR3 DNA sequence: TGCGCCAGCAGCTTGGTGGTCGAGGCAGGGGCTTCCTACACCTTC.

V gene TRBV3-1 (or the pseudogene TRBV3-2) combines with J gene TRBJ2-2, with unresolved D. Deletions cut 6 bases from V and 8 bases from J, with 7 bases between. CDR3 length: 11 amino acids. Germline V lookup: CDR1 LGHDT, CDR2 YNNKEL (reference sequence). The DNA for the CDR3 is TGTGCCAGCAGAACCGGGGGGGAGCTGTTTTTT. Translated: CASRTGGELFF.

In regard to this clone: As the CDR3 is not closed by the conserved phenylalanine or tryptophan, this likely results from a read error. The chain employs TRBV3-1 (or the pseudogene TRBV3-2) and TRBJ1-2; TRBD1 might be the D (6 bases). The CDR3 is 14 amino acids. V was trimmed by 0 bases and J by 7 bases, leaving 12 bases between them. Germline V gene data show CDR1 as LGHDT and CDR2 as YNNKEL (reference sequence). In DNA form, the CDR3 reads TGTGCCAGCAGCCAAGAGGGGACCAGGGGTGGCTACACCCTC. Translating gives CASSQEGTRGGYTL.

This rearrangement joins TRBV4-2 to TRBJ1-3, with TRBD1 matching 7 bases. The CDR3 runs 15 residues. The V segment lost 1 base and the J segment 6 bases; nucleotides outside the gene matches: 6. Germline CDR1 is LGHNA and CDR2 is YNFKEQ. The CDR3 spells CASSQGQGRENTIYF. The CDR3 DNA reads as TGTGCCAGCAGCCAAGGACAGGGCCGGGAAAACACCATATATTTT.

The J gene is TRBJ2-3, the V gene TRBV11-2; D remains unclear. CDR3 length: 16 residues. V lost 2 bases and J lost 2, with 14 bases in between. Germline V gene lookup returns CDR1 SGHAT and CDR2 FQNNGV. This chain's CDR3 is CASSLLVAGPTDTQYF. For the CDR3, the DNA is TGTGCCAGCAGCTTATTGGTGGCAGGCCCCACAGATACGCAGTATTTT.

V and J are TRBV5-1 and TRBJ1-6; D gene uncertain. CDR3 size: 15 residues. Germline V gene data show CDR1 as SGHRS and CDR2 as YFSETQ. The germline V and J ends were trimmed by 4 bases and 8 bases, with 16 bases remaining between them. The CDR3 reads CASSPETLEHSPLHF. The CDR3 coding sequence is TGCGCCAGCAGCCCAGAGACTCTAGAGCATTCACCCCTCCACTTT.

The chain couples TRBV19 to TRBJ1-6, with TRBD1 matching over 8 bases. V was clipped by 6 bases and J by 3 bases; unmatched bases: 4. The germline V gene has CDR1 LNHDA and CDR2 SQIVND (reference sequence). The CDR3 contains 15 residues. The CDR3 sequence is CASSRTGGYNSPLHF. The CDR3 coding sequence is TGTGCCAGTAGCCGTACAGGGGGCTATAATTCACCCCTCCACTTT.

This clone was counted a single time. The V call is TRBV9, the J call TRBJ2-2; 9 bases line up with TRBD2. The germline CDR1 and CDR2 sequences are SGDLS and YYNGEE. The CDR3 contains 16 residues. The V gene end was trimmed by 0 bases and the J gene end by 7 bases; junction bases not matched to a gene: 7. The CDR3 region has the DNA TGTGCCAGCAGCGTAGGGCTAGCGGGGAGTGGCGGGGAGCTGTTTTTT. Encoded protein: CASSVGLAGSGGELFF.

The chain links TRBV5-1 to TRBJ1-2, with 10 bases that match TRBD1. The CDR3 runs 14 residues. CDR1 and CDR2 (germline): SGHRS, YFSETQ. V was pared by 4 bases and J by 8 bases, with 8 bases of the junction left unmatched. The CDR3, as DNA: TGCGCCAGCAGCCTGGAGGGACAGGGGTACGGCTACACCTTC. Its protein product is CASSLEGQGYGYTF.

The rearrangement links TRBV7-2 to TRBJ2-2, with TRBD2 as a possible D gene (6 bases). The germline V gene has CDR1 SGHTA and CDR2 FQGNSA. Trimming cost V 5 bases and J 4 bases, with 11 bases left between them. The CDR3 length is 14 residues. CDR3 DNA: TGTGCCAGCAGCGAGCGGGCTGGCACCGGGGAGCTGTTTTTT. Translation gives CASSERAGTGELFF.

The chain has TRBV4-3 and TRBJ1-1; no reliable D call. Germline V gene data show CDR1 as LGHNA and CDR2 as YSLEER. Trimming pared 1 base from V and 12 bases from J, leaving 9 bases between. CDR3 length: 11 residues. The CDR3 spells CASSQGTETFF. CDR3 DNA: TGCGCCAGCAGCCAAGGAACGGAGACTTTCTTT.

DNA for the CDR3: TGTGCCAGCAGTCCGGCGGGTGGTATCTATGGCTACACCTTC. Its translation is CASSPAGGIYGYTF. The V and J genes are TRBV5-6 and TRBJ1-2, with D unresolved. Per the germline V gene, CDR1 is SGHDT and CDR2 is YYEEEE. The V end lost 5 bases, the J end lost 4 bases, and 15 bases lay between the germline ends. The CDR3 length is 14 residues. Full variable domain (remainder filled in from reference TRBV5-6 and TRBJ1-2): DAGVTQSPTHLIKTRGQQVTLRCSPKSGHDTVSWYQQALGQGPQFIFQYYEEEERQRGNFPDRFSGHQFPNYSSELNVNALLLGDSALYLCASSPAGGIYGYTFGSGTRLTVV.

A few counts support this clone. The V call is TRBV4-3, the J call TRBJ1-2, with 8 bases matching TRBD1. Germline CDR1 LGHNA, CDR2 YSLEER. CDR3 length: 13 residues. Trimming removed 0 bases from V and 7 bases from J; junction bases left unmatched: 1. CDR3 protein: CASSQETGGGYTF. Written as DNA, the CDR3 is TGCGCCAGCAGCCAAGAAACAGGGGGTGGCTACACCTTC.

The genes are TRBV4-3 and TRBJ2-5; a weak D match, TRBD1 (5 bases). The CDR3 loop spans 15 amino acids. The V end was cut by 0 bases, the J end by 5 bases, with 13 bases between. From germline, CDR1 is LGHNA and CDR2 YSLEER. The CDR3 DNA reads TGCGCCAGCAGCCAAGATGTGCAGGGCTGGGAGACCCAGTACTTC. Its protein product is CASSQDVQGWETQYF.

The V and J genes are TRBV19 and TRBJ1-6; D not resolved. In germline, CDR1 is LNHDA, CDR2 SQIVND (reference sequence). V was cut by 2 bases and J by 7 bases, with 9 bases left in between. This CDR3 is 14 amino acids long. Written as DNA, the CDR3 is TGTGCCAGTAGTATACGGGTACTGAATTCACCCCTCCACTTT. Translated, it gives CASSIRVLNSPLHF. The whole variable domain, remainder taken from reference TRBV19 and TRBJ1-6, is DGGITQSPKYLFRKEGQNVTLSCEQNLNHDAMYWYRQDPGQGLRLIYYSQIVNDFQKGDIAEGYSVSREKKESFPLTVTSAQKNPTAFYLCASSIRVLNSPLHFGNGTRLTVT.

The rearrangement uses TRBV18 and TRBJ2-7; D uncertain. V lost 5 bases and J 0 bases, leaving 5 bases between the germline ends. The CDR3 length is 12 residues. Germline V gene data show CDR1 as KGHSH and CDR2 as LQKENI. The CDR3 loop reads CASSTSSYEQYF. CDR3 DNA: TGTGCCAGCTCAACGAGCTCCTACGAGCAGTACTTC.

The chain has TRBV16 and TRBJ1-5; possibly TRBD1 for D (5 bases). The CDR3 has 16 amino acids. Trimming stripped 0 bases from V and 1 base from J, with 10 bases between. Germline loops: CDR1 KGHSY, CDR2 FQNENV. The CDR3 region has the DNA TGTGCCAGCAGCCAATCAGGGGCGGGGAGCAATCAGCCCCAGCATTTT. Translation gives CASSQSGAGSNQPQHF.